This T cell receptor (beta chain) was found in a study of shared clonotypes between healthy human individuals (dated by TCRdb to about 2020). As for the study more broadly: A couple of women and a few men aged 18 to 49 years were included in the cohort. Per donor, three plates each were used for CD4 naive and CD4 memory, two for CD8 naive, and one for CD8 memory. To estimate repertoire size and how much clonotypes are shared between individuals, the study performed deep sequencing of blood TCR repertoires from a few healthy adults. To increase sequencing depth and limit assay-specific biases, TCR repertoire library preparation and sequencing were carried out by different laboratories using diverse techniques. Leukapheresis yielded between about 0.85 and 10 billion PBMCs per donor. Summary of the overall study and its limitations: Larger estimated clonotype richness was generally found for naive subsets than for memory subsets. Sharing across a handful of donors was observed for about 5% of naive CD4, 3% to 4% of naive CD8, about 2.3% of memory CD4, and roughly 0.4% of memory CD8 clonotypes. Sampling was limited to blood, and TCR repertoires in tissue likely differ from TCR repertoires in blood. The small number of donors limited the genetic and exposure-history diversity represented. Clonotypes shared by all four sorted-subset donors showed higher generation probabilities than non-shared clonotypes. Rarefaction of sorted-subset datasets indicated incomplete sequencing despite the large sequencing depth. Pairwise subsampling indicated that sequencing depth was expected to affect the degree of clonotype sharing among donors.

The donors were healthy, HIV-negative adults who had no recently reported acute infections or vaccinations. Every donor was a Caucasian adult living in Nashville, Tennessee, USA. CD4+ T cells were enriched by magnetic negative selection, after which naive cells were positively selected on CD45RA and the negative fraction was taken as the memory subset. After blood collection by leukapheresis, PBMCs were isolated using Ficoll-Histopaque density gradient centrifugation and then cryopreserved in the vapor phase of liquid nitrogen. Analytical flow cytometry was used to check the purity and quantity of every magnetically sorted T cell population. Genomic DNA was isolated from each sorted fraction and quantified by UV absorbance on a Nanodrop 2000c. TCR CDR3 regions were amplified from genomic DNA by multiplex PCR using the deep immunoSEQ assay. Genomic DNA extracted from each cell subset was distributed evenly over all wells of several immunoSEQ 96-well plates, and each plate served as one replicate. Each replicate PCR for sorted subsets received 200 ng genomic DNA, equal to tens of thousands of T cell genomes. Purified libraries were measured with a Qubit 3.0 fluorometer, size-checked on a Bioanalyzer 2100, and measured again with the KAPA Library Quantification kit. Every immunoSEQ 96-well plate was sequenced on a dedicated single-read 150-cycle Illumina NextSeq 550 flow cell. As for the original processing: The immunoSEQ output contained only junctional sequences without quality scores, so filtering could not match that applied to full-length reads. Sequences were annotated with PyIR, a Python wrapper for IgBLAST v1.9, using IMGT germline references to assign V/J genes and CDR3. Reads were filtered out if the reads had weak V/J assignments (E-value above 1e-6), no CDR3, stop codons, out-of-frame junctions, or ambiguous translated residues. V3J clonotypes were defined as sequences sharing an identical inferred V gene, J gene, and CDR3 amino acid sequence. To compute the percentage overlap between repertoires, the number of shared unique clonotypes was divided by the size of the smaller repertoire. Three approaches were used to assess repertoire richness: RTK rarefaction, the Chao1 estimator, and Recon v2.1 estimates of unobserved clonotypes. Generation probabilities for all TCRbeta clonotypes obtained by the gDNA method from several donors were computed using OLGA. In TCRdb, the immuneACCESS table is reduced to in-frame sequences with V and J assigned. These tables do not hold every clone; where another copy was compared, an unresolved V gene accounts for under half, and the others remain unexplained. V, J and clone size derive from that table, while D and trimming were established from the DNA sequence. Within this sample are some 360,000 clones, with 70% to 75% of them counted one time only. The ten largest make up 8% to 13% of the sample.

Concerning this clone: Its specific antigen is unknown. Qualities for individual bases were not recorded, and no much larger clone is one base off.

This TCR came from a young man in good health. The sample consisted of memory CD4+ T cells sorted from blood. What this sample's cell subset or site label stands for: CD45RA-negative fraction.

The nucleotide sequence is TGTGCCAGTAGTATAGGGTCGGCGAACACTGAAGCTTTCTTT. This yields the protein CASSIGSANTEAFF. This receptor chain uses TRBV19 and TRBJ1-1; the D gene is not confidently resolved. Sequences LNHDA (CDR1) and SQIVND (CDR2) are obtained from the germline V gene (reference sequence). From cysteine to phenylalanine, the CDR3 is 14 amino acids long. The CDR3 DNA has 42 bases and is translated from base 1. The junction carries 7 bases between V and J, which are trimmed by 1 base and 1 base respectively. Reference TRBV19 and TRBJ1-1 proteins supply the regions before and after the CDR3; the full variable domain is: DGGITQSPKYLFRKEGQNVTLSCEQNLNHDAMYWYRQDPGQGLRLIYYSQIVNDFQKGDIAEGYSVSREKKESFPLTVTSAQKNPTAFYLCASSIGSANTEAFFGQGTRLTVV.